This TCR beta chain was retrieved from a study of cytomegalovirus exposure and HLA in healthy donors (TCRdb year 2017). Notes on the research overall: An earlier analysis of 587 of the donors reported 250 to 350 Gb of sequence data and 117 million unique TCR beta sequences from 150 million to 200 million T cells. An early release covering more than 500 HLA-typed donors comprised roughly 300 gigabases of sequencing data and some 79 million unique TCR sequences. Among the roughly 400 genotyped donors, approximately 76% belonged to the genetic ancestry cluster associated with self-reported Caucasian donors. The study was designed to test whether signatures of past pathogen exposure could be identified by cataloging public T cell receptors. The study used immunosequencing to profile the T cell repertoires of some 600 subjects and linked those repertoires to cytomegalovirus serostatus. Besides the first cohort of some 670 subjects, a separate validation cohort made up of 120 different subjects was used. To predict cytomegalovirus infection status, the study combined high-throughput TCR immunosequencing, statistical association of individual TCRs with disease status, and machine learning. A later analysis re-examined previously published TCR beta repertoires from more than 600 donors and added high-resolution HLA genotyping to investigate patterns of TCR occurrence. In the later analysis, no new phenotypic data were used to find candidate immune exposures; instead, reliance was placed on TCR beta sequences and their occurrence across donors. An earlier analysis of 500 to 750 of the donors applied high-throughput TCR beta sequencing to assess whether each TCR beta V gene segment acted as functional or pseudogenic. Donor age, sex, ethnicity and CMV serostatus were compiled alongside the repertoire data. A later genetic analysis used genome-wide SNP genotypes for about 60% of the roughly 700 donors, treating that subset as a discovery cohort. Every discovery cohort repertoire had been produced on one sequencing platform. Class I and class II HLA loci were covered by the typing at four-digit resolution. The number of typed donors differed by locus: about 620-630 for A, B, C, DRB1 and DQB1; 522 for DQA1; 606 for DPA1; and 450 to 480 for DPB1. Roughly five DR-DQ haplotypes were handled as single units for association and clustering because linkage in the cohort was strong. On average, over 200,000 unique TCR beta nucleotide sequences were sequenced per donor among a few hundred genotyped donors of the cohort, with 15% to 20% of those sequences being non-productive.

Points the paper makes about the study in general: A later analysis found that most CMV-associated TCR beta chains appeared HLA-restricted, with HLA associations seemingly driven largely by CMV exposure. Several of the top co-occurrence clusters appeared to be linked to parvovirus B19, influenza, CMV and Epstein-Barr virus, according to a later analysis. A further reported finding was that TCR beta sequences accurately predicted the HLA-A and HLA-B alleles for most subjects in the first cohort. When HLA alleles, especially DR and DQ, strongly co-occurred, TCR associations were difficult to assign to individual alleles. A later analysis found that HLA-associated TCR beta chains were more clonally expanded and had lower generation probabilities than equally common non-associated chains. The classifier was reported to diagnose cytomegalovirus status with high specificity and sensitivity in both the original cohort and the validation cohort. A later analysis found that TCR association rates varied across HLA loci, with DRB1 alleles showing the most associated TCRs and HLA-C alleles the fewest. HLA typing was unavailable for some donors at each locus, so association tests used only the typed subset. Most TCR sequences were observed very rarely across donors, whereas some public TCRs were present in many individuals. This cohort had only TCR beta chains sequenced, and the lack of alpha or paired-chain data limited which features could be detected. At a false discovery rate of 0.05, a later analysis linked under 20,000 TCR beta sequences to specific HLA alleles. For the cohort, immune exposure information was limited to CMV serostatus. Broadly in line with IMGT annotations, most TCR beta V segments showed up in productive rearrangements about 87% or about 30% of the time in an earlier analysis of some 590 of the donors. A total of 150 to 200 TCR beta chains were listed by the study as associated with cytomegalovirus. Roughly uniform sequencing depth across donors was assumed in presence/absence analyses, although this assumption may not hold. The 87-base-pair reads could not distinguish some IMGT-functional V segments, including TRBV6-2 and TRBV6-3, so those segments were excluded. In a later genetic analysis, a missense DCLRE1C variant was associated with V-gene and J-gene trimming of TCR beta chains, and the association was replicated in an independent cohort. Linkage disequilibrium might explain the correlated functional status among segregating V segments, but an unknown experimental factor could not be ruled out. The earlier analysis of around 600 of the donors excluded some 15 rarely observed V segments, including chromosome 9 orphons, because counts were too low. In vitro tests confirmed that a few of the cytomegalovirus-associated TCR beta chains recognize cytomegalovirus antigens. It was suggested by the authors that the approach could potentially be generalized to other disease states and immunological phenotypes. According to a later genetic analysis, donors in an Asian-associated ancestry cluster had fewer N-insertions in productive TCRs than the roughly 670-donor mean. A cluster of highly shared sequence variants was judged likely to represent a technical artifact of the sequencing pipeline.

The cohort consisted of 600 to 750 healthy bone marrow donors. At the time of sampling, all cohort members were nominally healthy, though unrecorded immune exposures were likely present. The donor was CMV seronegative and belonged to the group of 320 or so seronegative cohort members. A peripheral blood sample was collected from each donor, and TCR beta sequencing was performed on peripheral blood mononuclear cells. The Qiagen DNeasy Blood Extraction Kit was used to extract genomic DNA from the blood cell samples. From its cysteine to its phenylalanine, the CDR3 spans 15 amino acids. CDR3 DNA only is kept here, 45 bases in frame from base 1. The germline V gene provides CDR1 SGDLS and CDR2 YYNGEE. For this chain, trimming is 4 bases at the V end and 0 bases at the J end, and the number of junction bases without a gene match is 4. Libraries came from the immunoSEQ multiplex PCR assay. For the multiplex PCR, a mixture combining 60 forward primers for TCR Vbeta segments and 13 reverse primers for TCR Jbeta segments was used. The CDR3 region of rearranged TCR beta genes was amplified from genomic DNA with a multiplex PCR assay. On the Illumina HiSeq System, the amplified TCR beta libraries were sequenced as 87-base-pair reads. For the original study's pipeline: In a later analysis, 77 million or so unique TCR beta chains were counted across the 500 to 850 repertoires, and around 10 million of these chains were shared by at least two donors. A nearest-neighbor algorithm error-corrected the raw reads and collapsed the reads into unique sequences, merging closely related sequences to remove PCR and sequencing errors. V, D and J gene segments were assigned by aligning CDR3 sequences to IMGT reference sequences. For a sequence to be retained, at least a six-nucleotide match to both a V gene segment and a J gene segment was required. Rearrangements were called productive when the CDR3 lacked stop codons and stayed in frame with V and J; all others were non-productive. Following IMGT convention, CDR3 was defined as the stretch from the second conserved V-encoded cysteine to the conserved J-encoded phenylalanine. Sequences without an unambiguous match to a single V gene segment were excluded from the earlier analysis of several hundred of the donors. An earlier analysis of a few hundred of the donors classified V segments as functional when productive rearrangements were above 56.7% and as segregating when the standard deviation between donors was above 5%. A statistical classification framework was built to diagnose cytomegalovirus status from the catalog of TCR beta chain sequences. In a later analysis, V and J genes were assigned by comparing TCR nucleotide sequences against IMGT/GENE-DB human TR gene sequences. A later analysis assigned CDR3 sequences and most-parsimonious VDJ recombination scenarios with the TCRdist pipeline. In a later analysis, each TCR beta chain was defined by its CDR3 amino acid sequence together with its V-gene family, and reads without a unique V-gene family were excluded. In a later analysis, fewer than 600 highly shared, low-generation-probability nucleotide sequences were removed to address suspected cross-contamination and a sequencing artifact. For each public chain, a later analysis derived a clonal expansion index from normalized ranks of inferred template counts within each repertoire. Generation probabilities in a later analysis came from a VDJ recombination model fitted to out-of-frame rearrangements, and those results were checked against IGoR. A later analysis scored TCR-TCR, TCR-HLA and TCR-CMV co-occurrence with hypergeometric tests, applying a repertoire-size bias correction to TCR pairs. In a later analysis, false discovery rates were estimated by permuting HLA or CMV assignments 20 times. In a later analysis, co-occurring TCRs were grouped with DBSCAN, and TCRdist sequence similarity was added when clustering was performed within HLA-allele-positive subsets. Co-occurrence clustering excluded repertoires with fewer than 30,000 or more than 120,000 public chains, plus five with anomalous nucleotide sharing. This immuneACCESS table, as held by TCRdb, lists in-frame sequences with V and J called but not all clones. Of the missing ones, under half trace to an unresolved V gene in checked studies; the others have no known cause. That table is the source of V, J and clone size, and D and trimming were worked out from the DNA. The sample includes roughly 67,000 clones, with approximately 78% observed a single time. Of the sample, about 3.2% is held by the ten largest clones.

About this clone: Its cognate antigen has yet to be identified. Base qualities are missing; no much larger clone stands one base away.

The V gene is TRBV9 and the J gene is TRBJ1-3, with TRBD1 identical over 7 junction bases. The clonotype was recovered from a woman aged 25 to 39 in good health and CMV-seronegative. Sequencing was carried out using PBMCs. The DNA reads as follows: TGTGCCAGCAGCCCCAGGGACAGCTCTGGAAACACCATATATTTT. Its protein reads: CASSPRDSSGNTIYF.